What follows describes a single TCR beta chain. Its antigen is unknown. The record originates from a study of T cells in localized non-small cell lung cancer. Study-level points and caveats: Longer overall survival was seen with higher T cell density measured in blood. For the top 100 tumor clones, a median about 56 also appeared in adjacent lung.

Libraries were prepared by immunoSEQ multiplex PCR; TCRdb keeps only in-frame clonotypes and omits some of them. The data contain tens of thousands of clones, almost 90% of them singletons. Germline CDR1 and CDR2: MNHNY and SVGAGI (reference sequence). The CDR3 contains 13 residues. Trimming took 4 bases from V and 4 from J, leaving 8 bases between them. Sequenced material: peripheral blood, taken before any cancer treatment. The V call is TRBV6-6, the J call TRBJ1-5, with D uncertain. This receptor was obtained from a woman aged 35-70 years with stage I lung adenocarcinoma. The DNA for the CDR3 is TGTGCCAGCAGTTCGATAGTTAATCAGCCCCAGCATTTT. It translates to CASSSIVNQPQHF.